This note documents a single TCR beta chain sequence. Profiling relied on immunoSEQ multiplex PCR, and the TCRdb table lists in-frame clones only, not all of them. The repertoire holds roughly 84,000 clones, with roughly 95% as singletons. This sample was included in a study of T cell changes during pregnancy in multiple sclerosis. V dropped 3 bases and J dropped 4; count of bases not matched to a gene: 6. Per germline, CDR1 SGHRS and CDR2 YFSETQ. This CDR3 has 14 residues. The genes are TRBV5-1 and TRBJ1-1; 7 bases are a match to TRBD1. The TCR originated in a female donor in good health, enrolled as a control in a pregnancy study. The material sequenced was peripheral blood, taken in the third trimester of pregnancy. Here the CDR3 DNA reads TGCGCCAGCAGCTGGACAGGATCTGGCACTGAAGCTTTCTTT. Protein sequence: CASSWTGSGTEAFF.